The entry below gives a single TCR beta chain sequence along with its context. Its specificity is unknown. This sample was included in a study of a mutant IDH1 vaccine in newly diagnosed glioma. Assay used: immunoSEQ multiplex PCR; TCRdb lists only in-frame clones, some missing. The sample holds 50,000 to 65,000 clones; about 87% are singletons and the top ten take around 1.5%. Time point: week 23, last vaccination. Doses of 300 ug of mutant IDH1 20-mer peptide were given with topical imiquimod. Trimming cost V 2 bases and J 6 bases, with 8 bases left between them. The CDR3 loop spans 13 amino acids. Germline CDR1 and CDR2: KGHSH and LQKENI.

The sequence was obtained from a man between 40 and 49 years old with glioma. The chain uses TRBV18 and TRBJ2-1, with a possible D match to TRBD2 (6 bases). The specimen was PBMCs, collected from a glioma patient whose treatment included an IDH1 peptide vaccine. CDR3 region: CASSPLTSNEQFF. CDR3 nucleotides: TGTGCCAGCTCACCATTGACTAGCAATGAGCAGTTCTTC.